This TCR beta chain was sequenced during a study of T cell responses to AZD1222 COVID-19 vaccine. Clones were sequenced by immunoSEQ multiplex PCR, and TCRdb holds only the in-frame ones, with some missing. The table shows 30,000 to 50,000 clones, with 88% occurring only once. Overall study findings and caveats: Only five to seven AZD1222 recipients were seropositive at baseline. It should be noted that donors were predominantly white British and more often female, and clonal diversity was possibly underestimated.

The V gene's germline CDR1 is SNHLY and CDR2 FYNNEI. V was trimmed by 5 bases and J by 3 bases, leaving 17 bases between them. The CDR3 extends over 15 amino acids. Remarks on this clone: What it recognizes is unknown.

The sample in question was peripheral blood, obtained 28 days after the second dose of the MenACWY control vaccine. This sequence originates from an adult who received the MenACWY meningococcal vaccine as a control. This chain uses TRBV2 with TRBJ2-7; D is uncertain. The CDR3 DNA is TGTGCCAGCAGTCCCCGTGACGGTGAACTCTACGAGCAGTACTTC. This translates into CASSPRDGELYEQYF.